These 9 T cell receptor beta chains were all obtained from the same sample, sequenced in a study of patients and donors after allogeneic stem cell transplantation. TCRdb analysed the RT-PCR reads with MiXCR anew, one entry per CDR3 protein. Of some 90,000 distinct CDR3 sequences in the sample, about 44% were seen once. Material: blood, either unsorted or a sorted T cell fraction (not recorded which). The source of these receptors is a human donor who was either an allogeneic HSCT recipient or a stem cell or donor lymphocyte infusion donor (not recorded which). It is not recorded whose cells these are; they may come from a transplant donor.

The CDR3 sequence is CASSQGTLLNEKLFF. CDR3 sequence (DNA): TGCGCCAGCAGCCAGGGGACCCTTCTTAATGAAAAACTGTTTTTT. The chain uses TRBV4-3 and TRBJ1-4, with TRBD1 as a possible D gene (5 bases). This CDR3 has 15 amino acids. Germline values: CDR1 LGHNA, CDR2 YSLEER. Deletions cut 3 bases from V and 4 bases from J, with 12 bases between.

J is TRBJ2-5 and V is TRBV7-9; the D gene is possibly TRBD2 (6 bases). CDR3 length equals 15 residues. Germline loops: CDR1 SEHNR, CDR2 FQNEAQ (reference sequence). With 2 bases removed from V and 0 bases from J, the gap between germline ends came to 10 bases. CDR3 loop: CASSLSRDYQETQYF. The CDR3, as DNA: TGTGCCAGCAGCTTATCCCGGGACTACCAAGAGACCCAGTACTTC.

The CDR3 DNA reads TGTGCCAGCAGTGAGCGGAACAGGGGAATGAACACTGAAGCTTTCTTT. This sequence encodes CASSERNRGMNTEAFF. The rearrangement uses TRBV6-2 or TRBV6-3 and TRBJ1-1; the match to TRBD1 covers 7 bases. The CDR3 extends over 16 amino acids. CDR1 and CDR2 from the germline V gene are MNHEY and SVGEGT. V dropped 5 bases and J dropped 0; count of bases not matched to a gene: 9.

The gene calls are TRBV19 and TRBJ2-4; 8 nucleotides match TRBD2. Germline-derived CDR1 and CDR2 are LNHDA and SQIVND (reference sequence). The CDR3 extends over 13 amino acids. The V segment lost 6 bases and the J segment 5 bases; nucleotides outside the gene matches: 3. The CDR3 DNA reads as TGTGCCAGTAGCAAGGGACTAGAAAACATTCAGTACTTC. Amino acid sequence: CASSKGLENIQYF. Using reference TRBV19 and TRBJ2-4 for the parts outside the CDR3, the full variable domain is DGGITQSPKYLFRKEGQNVTLSCEQNLNHDAMYWYRQDPGQGLRLIYYSQIVNDFQKGDIAEGYSVSREKKESFPLTVTSAQKNPTAFYLCASSKGLENIQYFGAGTRLSVL.

In its sample, this clonotype was seen a few times. This chain joins TRBV7-2 and TRBJ1-4, with D unresolved. Germline assignment: CDR1 SGHTA and CDR2 FQGNSA. CDR3 length: 13 residues. The V and J ends lost 5 bases and 7 bases respectively, with 11 bases between them. The CDR3 DNA reads TGTGCCAGCAGCGCGCATGTGGCTGAAAAACTGTTTTTT. Protein: CASSAHVAEKLFF.

A single count supports this clonotype. The chain couples TRBV4-3 to TRBJ1-4; D remains unclear. CDR3 length: 13 amino acids. Trimming took 8 bases from V and 4 from J, leaving 11 bases between them. Germline V CDR1 and CDR2: LGHNA, YSLEER. The CDR3 DNA reads TGCGCCAGCCCGGCAGGCGTTAATGAAAAACTGTTTTTT. It yields the protein CASPAGVNEKLFF.

The gene calls are TRBV5-1 and TRBJ1-5, with 7 bases lining up with TRBD1. V was pared by 6 bases and J by 5 bases, with 8 bases of the junction left unmatched. The germline V gene has CDR1 SGHRS and CDR2 YFSETQ. CDR3 length: 14 residues. This chain's CDR3 is CASKGQPDDQPQHF. CDR3 nucleotide sequence: TGCGCCAGCAAGGGACAGCCTGACGATCAGCCCCAGCATTTT. Using reference TRBV5-1 and TRBJ1-5 for the parts outside the CDR3, the full variable domain is KAGVTQTPRYLIKTRGQQVTLSCSPISGHRSVSWYQQTPGQGLQFLFEYFSETQRNKGNFPGRFSGRQFSNSRSEMNVSTLELGDSALYLCASKGQPDDQPQHFGDGTRLSIL.

This clonotype has just a few counts. The chain carries TRBV28 and TRBJ1-3; D uncertain. Trimming stripped 5 bases from V and 0 bases from J, with 17 bases between. The CDR3 totals 17 residues. Per germline, CDR1 MDHEN and CDR2 SYDVKM. The CDR3 DNA is TGTGCCAGCAGTCCTCACCCCGGGTCGAGCTCTGGAAACACCATATATTTT. It yields the protein CASSPHPGSSSGNTIYF.

This clonotype has only a few counts. The rearrangement uses TRBV6-2 or TRBV6-3 and TRBJ1-5; 7 bases are shared with TRBD1. After removal of 7 bases from V and 3 bases from J, the junction contained 9 bases not matched to a gene. CDR1 MNHEY and CDR2 SVGEGT come from the germline V gene. There are 15 residues in the CDR3. The DNA of the CDR3 is TGTGCCAGCAAAACACAGGGGTTCTACAATCAGCCCCAGCATTTT. Translation gives CASKTQGFYNQPQHF.